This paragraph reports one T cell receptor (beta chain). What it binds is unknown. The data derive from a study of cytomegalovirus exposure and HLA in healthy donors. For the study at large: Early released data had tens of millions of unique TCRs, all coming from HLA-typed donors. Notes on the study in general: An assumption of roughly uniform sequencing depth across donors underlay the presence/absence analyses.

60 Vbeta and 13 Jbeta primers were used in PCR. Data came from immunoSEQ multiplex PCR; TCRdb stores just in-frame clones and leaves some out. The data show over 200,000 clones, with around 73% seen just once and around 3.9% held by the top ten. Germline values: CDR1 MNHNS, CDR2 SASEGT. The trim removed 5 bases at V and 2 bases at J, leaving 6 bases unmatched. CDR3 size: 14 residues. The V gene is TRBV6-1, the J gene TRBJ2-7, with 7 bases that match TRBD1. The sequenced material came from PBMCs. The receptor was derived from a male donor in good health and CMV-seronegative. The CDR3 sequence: CASSWHGQAYEQYF. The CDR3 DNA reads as TGTGCCAGCAGTTGGCACGGACAGGCCTACGAGCAGTACTTC.